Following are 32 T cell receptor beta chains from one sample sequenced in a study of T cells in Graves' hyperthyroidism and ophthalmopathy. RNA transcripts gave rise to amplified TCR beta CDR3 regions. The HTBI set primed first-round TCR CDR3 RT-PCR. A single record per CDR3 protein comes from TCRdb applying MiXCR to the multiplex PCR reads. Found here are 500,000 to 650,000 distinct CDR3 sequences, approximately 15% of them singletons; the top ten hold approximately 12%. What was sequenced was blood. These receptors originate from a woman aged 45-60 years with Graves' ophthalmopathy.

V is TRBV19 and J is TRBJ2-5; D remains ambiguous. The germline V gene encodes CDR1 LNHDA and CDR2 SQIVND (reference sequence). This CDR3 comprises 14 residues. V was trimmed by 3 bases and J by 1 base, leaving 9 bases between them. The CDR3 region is CASSIRASQETQYF. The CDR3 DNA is TGTGCCAGTAGTATTAGGGCATCCCAAGAGACCCAGTACTTC.

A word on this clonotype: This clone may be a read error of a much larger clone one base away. CDR3 DNA: TGTGCCAGCAGCTTACCCGGGACTAGCGGGAGTGGGGCCCCAGATACGCAGTATTTT. This codes for CASSLPGTSGSGAPDTQYF. This chain connects TRBV7-8 to TRBJ2-3, with TRBD2 matching over 14 bases. The CDR3 runs 19 residues. Germline V lookup: CDR1 SGHVS, CDR2 FQNEAQ. J was trimmed by 4 bases and V by 2 bases; bases with no gene match: 11.

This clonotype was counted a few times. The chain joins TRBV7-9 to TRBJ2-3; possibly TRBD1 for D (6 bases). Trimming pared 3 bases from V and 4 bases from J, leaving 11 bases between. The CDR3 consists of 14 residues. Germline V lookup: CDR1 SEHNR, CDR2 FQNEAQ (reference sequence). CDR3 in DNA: TGTGCCAGCAGCTTCTCACAGGGCTCAGATACGCAGTATTTT. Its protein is CASSFSQGSDTQYF. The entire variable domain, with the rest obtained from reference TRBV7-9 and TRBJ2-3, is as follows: DTGVSQNPRHKITKRGQNVTFRCDPISEHNRLYWYRQTLGQGPEFLTYFQNEAQLEKSRLLSDRFSAERPKGSFSTLEIQRTEQGDSAMYLCASSFSQGSDTQYFGPGTRLTVL.

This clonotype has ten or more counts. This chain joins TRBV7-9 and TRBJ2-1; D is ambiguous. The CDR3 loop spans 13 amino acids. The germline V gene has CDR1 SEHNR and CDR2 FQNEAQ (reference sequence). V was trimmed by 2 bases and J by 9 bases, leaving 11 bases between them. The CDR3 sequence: CASSLSGTAEQFF. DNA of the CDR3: TGTGCCAGCAGCTTATCCGGTACGGCTGAGCAGTTCTTC.

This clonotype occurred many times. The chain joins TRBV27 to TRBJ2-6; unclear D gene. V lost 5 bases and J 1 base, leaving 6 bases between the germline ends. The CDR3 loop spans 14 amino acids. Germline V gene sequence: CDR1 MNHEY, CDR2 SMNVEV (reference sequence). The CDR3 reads CASSPTSGANVLTF. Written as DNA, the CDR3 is TGTGCCAGCAGTCCAACGTCTGGGGCCAACGTCCTGACTTTC.

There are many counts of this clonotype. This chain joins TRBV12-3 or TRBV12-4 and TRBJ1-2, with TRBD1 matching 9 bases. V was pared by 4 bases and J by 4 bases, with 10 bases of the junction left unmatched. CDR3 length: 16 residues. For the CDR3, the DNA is TGTGCCAGCAGTTCAACAAACAGGGGGCGCGGCTATGGCTACACCTTC. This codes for CASSSTNRGRGYGYTF.

CDR3 sequence (DNA): TGTGCCAGCAGCACAGACAGATACACCGGGGAGCTGTTTTTT. Translation gives CASSTDRYTGELFF. The chain is built from TRBV7-2 and TRBJ2-2; tentatively, D is TRBD1 (5 bases). Trimming stripped 5 bases from V and 3 bases from J, with 10 bases between. The V gene's germline CDR1 is SGHTA and CDR2 FQGNSA. The CDR3 length is 14 residues.

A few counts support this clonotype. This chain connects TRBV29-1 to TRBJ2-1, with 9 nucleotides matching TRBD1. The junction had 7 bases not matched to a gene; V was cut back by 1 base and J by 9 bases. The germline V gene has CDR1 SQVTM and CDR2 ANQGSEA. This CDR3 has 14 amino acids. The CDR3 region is CSVEAGTGIGEQFF. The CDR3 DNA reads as TGCAGCGTTGAAGCCGGGACAGGGATCGGTGAGCAGTTCTTC.

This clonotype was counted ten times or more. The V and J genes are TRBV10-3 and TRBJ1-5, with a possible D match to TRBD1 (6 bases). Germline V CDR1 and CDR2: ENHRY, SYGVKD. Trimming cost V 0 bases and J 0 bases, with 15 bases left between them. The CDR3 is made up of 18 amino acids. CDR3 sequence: CAISESILTGYSNQPQHF. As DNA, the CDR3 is TGTGCCATCAGTGAGTCAATCTTGACAGGTTATAGCAATCAGCCCCAGCATTTT.

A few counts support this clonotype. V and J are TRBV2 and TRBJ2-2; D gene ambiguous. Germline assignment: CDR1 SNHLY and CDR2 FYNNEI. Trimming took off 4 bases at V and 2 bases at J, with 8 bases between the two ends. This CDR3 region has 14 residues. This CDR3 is CASSAETNTGELFF. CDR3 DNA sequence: TGTGCCAGCAGTGCCGAGACTAACACCGGGGAGCTGTTTTTT.

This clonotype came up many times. The CDR3 sequence: CASSLTQGFLTDTQYF. The CDR3 DNA is TGTGCCAGCAGTTTAACACAGGGTTTCCTCACAGATACGCAGTATTTT. The rearrangement uses TRBV27 and TRBJ2-3; possible D gene TRBD1, 6 bases. The CDR3 spans 16 residues. Trimming stripped 2 bases from V and 2 bases from J, with 14 bases between. Looked up from germline, CDR1 is MNHEY and CDR2 is SMNVEV (reference sequence).

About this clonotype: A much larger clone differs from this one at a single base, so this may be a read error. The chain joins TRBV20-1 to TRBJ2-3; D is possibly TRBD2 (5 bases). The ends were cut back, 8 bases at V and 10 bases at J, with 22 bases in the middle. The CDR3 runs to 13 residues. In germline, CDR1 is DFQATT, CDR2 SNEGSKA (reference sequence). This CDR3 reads CSIEVPSTNAQYF. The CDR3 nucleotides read TGCAGTATTGAGGTCCCTAGCACAAATGCGCAGTATTTT.

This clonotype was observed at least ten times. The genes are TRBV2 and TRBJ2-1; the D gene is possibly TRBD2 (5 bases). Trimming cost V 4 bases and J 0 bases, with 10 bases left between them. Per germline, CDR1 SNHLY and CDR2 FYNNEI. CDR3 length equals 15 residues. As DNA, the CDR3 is TGTGCCAGCAGTGGGCAAGGGAGCTCCTACAATGAGCAGTTCTTC. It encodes CASSGQGSSYNEQFF.

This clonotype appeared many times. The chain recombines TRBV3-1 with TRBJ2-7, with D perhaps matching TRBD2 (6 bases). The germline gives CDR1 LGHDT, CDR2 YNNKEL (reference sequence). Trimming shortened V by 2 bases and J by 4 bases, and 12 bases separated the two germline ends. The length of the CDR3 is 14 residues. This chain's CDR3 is CASSQNPGLYEQYF. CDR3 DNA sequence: TGTGCCAGCAGCCAAAATCCCGGACTATACGAGCAGTACTTC.

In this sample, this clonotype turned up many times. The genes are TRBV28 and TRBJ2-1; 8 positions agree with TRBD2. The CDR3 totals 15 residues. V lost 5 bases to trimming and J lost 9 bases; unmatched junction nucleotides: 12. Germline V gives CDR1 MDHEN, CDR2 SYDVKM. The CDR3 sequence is CASSDSGSWVGEQFF. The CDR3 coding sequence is TGTGCCAGCAGTGACAGCGGGAGTTGGGTCGGTGAGCAGTTCTTC.

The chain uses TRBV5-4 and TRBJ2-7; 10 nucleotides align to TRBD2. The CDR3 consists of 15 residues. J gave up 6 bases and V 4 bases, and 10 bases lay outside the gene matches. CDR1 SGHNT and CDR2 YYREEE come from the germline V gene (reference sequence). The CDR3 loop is CASSPPPGLAFEQYF. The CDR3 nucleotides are TGTGCCAGCAGCCCACCCCCGGGACTAGCGTTCGAGCAGTACTTC. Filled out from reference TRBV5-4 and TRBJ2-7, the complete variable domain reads ETGVTQSPTHLIKTRGQQVTLRCSSQSGHNTVSWYQQALGQGPQFIFQYYREEENGRGNFPPRFSGLQFPNYSSELNVNALELDDSALYLCASSPPPGLAFEQYFGPGTRLTVT.

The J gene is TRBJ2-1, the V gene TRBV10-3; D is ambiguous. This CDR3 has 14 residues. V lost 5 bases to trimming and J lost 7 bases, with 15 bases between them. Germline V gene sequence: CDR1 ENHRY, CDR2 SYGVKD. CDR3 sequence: CAISKDPEWNEQFF. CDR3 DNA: TGTGCCATCAGTAAGGACCCCGAATGGAATGAGCAGTTCTTC.

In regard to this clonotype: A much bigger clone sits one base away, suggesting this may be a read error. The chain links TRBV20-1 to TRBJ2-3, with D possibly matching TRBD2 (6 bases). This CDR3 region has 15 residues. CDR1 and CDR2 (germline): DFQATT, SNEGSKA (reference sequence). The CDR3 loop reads CSASSGGPSADTQCF. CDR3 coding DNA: TGCAGTGCTAGTAGCGGAGGGCCTTCCGCAGATACGCAGTGTTTT.

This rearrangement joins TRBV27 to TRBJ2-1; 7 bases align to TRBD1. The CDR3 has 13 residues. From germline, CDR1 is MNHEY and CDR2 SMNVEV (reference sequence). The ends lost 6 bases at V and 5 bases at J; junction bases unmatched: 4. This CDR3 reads CASRRDRNNEQFF. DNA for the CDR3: TGTGCCAGCAGGAGGGACAGAAACAATGAGCAGTTCTTC.

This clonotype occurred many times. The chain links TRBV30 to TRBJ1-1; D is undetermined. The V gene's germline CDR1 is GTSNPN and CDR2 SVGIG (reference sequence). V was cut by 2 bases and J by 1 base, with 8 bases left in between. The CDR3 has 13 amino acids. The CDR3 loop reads CAWSSDGNTEAFF. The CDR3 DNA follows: TGTGCCTGGAGTTCCGACGGGAACACTGAAGCTTTCTTT.

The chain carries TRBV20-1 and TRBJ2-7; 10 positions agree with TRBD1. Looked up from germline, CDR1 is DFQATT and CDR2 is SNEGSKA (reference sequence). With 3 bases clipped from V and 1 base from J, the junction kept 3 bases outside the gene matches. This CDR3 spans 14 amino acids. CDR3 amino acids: CSARDRGGSYEQYF. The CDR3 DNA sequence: TGCAGTGCTAGGGACAGGGGGGGTTCCTACGAGCAGTACTTC.

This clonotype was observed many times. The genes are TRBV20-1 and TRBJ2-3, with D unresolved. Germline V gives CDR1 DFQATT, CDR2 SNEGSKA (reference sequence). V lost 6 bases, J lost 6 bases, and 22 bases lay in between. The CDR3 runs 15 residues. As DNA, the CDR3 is TGCAGTGCCACCTCCGAACAGTCAAACTCTGATACGCAGTATTTT. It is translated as CSATSEQSNSDTQYF.

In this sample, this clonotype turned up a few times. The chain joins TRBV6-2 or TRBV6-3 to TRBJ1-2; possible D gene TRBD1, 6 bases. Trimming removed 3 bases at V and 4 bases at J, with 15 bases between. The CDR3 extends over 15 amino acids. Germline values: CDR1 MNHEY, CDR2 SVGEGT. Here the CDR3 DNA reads TGTGCCAGCAGTTATGTTACAGGGCCCTTCTATGGCTACACCTTC. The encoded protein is CASSYVTGPFYGYTF.

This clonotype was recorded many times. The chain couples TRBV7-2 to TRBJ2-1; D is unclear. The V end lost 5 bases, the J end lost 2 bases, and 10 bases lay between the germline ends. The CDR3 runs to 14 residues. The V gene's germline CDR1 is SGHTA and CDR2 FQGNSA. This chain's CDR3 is CASSSPGTYNEQFF. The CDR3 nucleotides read TGTGCCAGCAGCAGTCCCGGAACCTACAATGAGCAGTTCTTC.

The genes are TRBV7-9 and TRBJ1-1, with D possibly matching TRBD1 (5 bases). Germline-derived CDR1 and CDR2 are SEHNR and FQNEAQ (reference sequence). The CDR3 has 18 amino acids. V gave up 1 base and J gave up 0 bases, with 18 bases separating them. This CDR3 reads CASSLVRGVGQMNTEAFF. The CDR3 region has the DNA TGTGCCAGCAGCTTAGTGAGGGGTGTTGGGCAGATGAACACTGAAGCTTTCTTT.

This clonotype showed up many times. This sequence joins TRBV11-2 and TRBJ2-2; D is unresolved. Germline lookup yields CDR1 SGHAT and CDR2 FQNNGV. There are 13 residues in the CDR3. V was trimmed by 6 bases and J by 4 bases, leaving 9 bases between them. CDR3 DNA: TGTGCCAGCAGTAAGGGTTTCACCGGGGAGCTGTTTTTT. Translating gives CASSKGFTGELFF.

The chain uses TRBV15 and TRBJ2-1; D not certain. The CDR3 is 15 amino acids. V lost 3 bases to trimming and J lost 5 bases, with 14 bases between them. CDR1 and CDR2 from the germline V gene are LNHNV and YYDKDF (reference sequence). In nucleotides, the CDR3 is TGTGCCACCAGCAGGAGTGGGCCTCCGAACAATGAGCAGTTCTTC. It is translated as CATSRSGPPNNEQFF.

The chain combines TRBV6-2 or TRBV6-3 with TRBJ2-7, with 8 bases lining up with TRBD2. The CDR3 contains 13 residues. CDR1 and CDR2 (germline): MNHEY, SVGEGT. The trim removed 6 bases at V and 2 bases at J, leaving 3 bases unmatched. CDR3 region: CASRNSGTYEQYF. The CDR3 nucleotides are TGTGCCAGCAGAAATAGCGGGACCTACGAGCAGTACTTC.

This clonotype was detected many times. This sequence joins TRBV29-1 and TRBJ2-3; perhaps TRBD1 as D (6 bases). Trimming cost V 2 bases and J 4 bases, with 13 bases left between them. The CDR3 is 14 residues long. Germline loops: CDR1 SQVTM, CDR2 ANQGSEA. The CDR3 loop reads CSVERQGKSDTQYF. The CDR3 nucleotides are TGCAGCGTTGAACGGCAGGGGAAGTCAGATACGCAGTATTTT.

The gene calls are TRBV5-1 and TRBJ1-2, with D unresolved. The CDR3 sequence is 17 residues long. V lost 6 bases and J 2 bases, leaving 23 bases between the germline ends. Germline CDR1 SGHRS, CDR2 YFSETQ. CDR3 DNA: TGCGCCAGCACCTGGGGAGATTCCCTTTCATTCAACTATGGCTACACCTTC. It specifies CASTWGDSLSFNYGYTF.

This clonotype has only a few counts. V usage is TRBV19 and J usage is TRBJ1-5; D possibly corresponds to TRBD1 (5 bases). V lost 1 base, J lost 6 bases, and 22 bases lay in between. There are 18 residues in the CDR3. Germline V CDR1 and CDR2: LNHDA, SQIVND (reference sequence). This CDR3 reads CASSIVGGRRQKTQPQHF. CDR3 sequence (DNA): TGTGCCAGTAGTATAGTCGGGGGAAGACGGCAAAAGACTCAGCCCCAGCATTTT. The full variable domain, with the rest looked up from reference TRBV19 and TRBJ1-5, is DGGITQSPKYLFRKEGQNVTLSCEQNLNHDAMYWYRQDPGQGLRLIYYSQIVNDFQKGDIAEGYSVSREKKESFPLTVTSAQKNPTAFYLCASSIVGGRRQKTQPQHFGDGTRLSIL.

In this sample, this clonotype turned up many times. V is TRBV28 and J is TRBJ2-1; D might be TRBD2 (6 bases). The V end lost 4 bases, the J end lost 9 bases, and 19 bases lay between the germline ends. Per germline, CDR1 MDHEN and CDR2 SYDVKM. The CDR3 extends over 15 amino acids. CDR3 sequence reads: CASSSLQRLVREQFF. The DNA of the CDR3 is TGTGCCAGCAGTTCCCTTCAACGACTAGTTCGTGAGCAGTTCTTC.